The T cell receptor (beta chain) under discussion was sequenced for a study of CD8 T cells in ankylosing spondylitis. This CDR3 has 17 residues. The germline gives CDR1 MNHEY, CDR2 SMNVEV (reference sequence). After removal of 4 bases from V and 6 bases from J, the junction contained 9 bases not matched to a gene. This clonotype was counted between two and nine times. Antigen specificity is unknown. Construction of TCR beta libraries was performed using quantitative 5'-RACE with molecular barcodes. TCRdb re-analysed the 5' RACE reads in MiXCR, keeping a single row per CDR3 protein. Here the sample spans more than 600,000 distinct CDR3 sequences, 15% to 20% being singletons. Study results and limitations: Reportedly, significant enrichment of disease-linked clones occurred in matched ankylosing spondylitis synovial fluid. Disease-linked clones had a CD8+ phenotype and relatively low frequency in peripheral blood. A motif in TCR beta, a set of under 10 highly homologous variants, appeared characteristic of ankylosing spondylitis blood. Earlier authors reported some of these motif variants in reactive arthritis synovial fluid and blood.

The TCR was taken from a male donor with ankylosing spondylitis. The sequenced sample consisted of blood, either unsorted or a sorted T cell fraction (not recorded which). The chain links TRBV27 to TRBJ2-2; the match to TRBD2 covers 12 bases. Here the CDR3 reads CASSSRPTSGSSGELFF. CDR3 nucleotide sequence: TGTGCCAGCAGTTCCCGCCCGACTAGCGGGAGTTCCGGGGAGCTGTTTTTT.